This note documents a single T cell receptor beta chain sequence. Seattle's cohort entered during active infection and was followed longitudinally. These data are taken from a study of blood T cell repertoires in COVID-19. Study information: From the United States, Italy and Spain came samples of acute and convalescent COVID-19.

Clones were read by immunoSEQ multiplex PCR, and TCRdb kept only the in-frame ones, dropping some. The sample includes around 170,000 clones, roughly 86% seen only once; the top ten take 0.55% to 0.6%. This CDR3 region has 13 residues. Between the trimmed V and J ends, which lost 2 bases and 6 bases, there was a span of 10 bases. Germline V gene lookup returns CDR1 SGHTA and CDR2 FQGNSA. The V gene is TRBV7-2, the J gene TRBJ1-2; no clear D. Sequences were obtained from peripheral blood. The TCR sequence derives from a man aged 55 to 70 with COVID-19, enrolled during active disease. Here the CDR3 DNA reads TGTGCCAGCAGCTTACTTTCCGGGGATGGCTACACCTTC. Protein product: CASSLLSGDGYTF.